A single sample gave rise to the 26 T cell receptor beta chains below, sequenced in a study of a mutant IDH1 vaccine in newly diagnosed glioma. Time point: week 5, during vaccination. Topical imiquimod was applied with each vaccine dose, which held 300 ug of mutant IDH1 20-mer peptide. No antigen is known for these receptors. Data came from immunoSEQ multiplex PCR; TCRdb stores just in-frame clones and leaves some out. This table has tens of thousands of clones, 70% to 90% appearing once. The input for sequencing was PBMCs, taken from a glioma patient whose treatment included an IDH1 peptide vaccine. The receptors derive from a man aged 35-49 years with glioma.

V is TRBV10-3 and J is TRBJ2-5; 7 nucleotides align to TRBD1. The CDR3 extends over 15 amino acids. CDR1 ENHRY and CDR2 SYGVKD come from the germline V gene. The V and J ends lost 4 bases and 0 bases, in that order; junction bases with no gene match: 5. The DNA of the CDR3 is TGTGCCATCAGTGGAAGGGACAGCTACCAAGAGACCCAGTACTTC. Residues: CAISGRDSYQETQYF.

This chain connects TRBV19 to TRBJ2-5, with a tentative D call TRBD2 (6 bases). The V end lost 3 bases, the J end lost 5 bases, and 10 bases lay between the germline ends. The germline V gene has CDR1 LNHDA and CDR2 SQIVND (reference sequence). CDR3 size: 13 residues. In nucleotides, the CDR3 is TGTGCCAGTAGTATCCCAGGAGGGGAGACCCAGTACTTC. It specifies CASSIPGGETQYF.

The chain links TRBV2 to TRBJ2-7; 7 bases fit TRBD2. This CDR3 has 14 amino acids. The germline CDR1 and CDR2 sequences are SNHLY and FYNNEI. The V gene end was trimmed by 3 bases and the J gene end by 5 bases; junction bases not matched to a gene: 7. The CDR3 region is CASSEASGINEQYF. CDR3 sequence (DNA): TGTGCCAGCAGTGAGGCCAGCGGGATCAACGAGCAGTACTTC. Complete variable domain (other parts from reference TRBV2 and TRBJ2-7): EPEVTQTPSHQVTQMGQEVILRCVPISNHLYFYWYRQILGQKVEFLVSFYNNEISEKSEIFDDQFSVERPDGSNFTLKIRSTKLEDSAMYFCASSEASGINEQYFGPGTRLTVT.

CDR3 nucleotide sequence: TGTGCCACCAGCAGAGCGGACAGGGTGGGGAATGAGCAGTTCTTC. The encoded protein is CATSRADRVGNEQFF. The rearrangement links TRBV15 to TRBJ2-1, with 8 bases lining up with TRBD1. V shed 1 base, J shed 7 bases, and the junction held 6 bases outside the gene matches. The CDR3 sequence is 15 residues long. CDR1 is LNHNV and CDR2 is YYDKDF in the germline V gene (reference sequence).

The genes are TRBV18 and TRBJ1-1; unclear D gene. Trimming removed 7 bases at V and 0 bases at J, with 6 bases between. This CDR3 spans 12 amino acids. Germline CDR1 reads KGHSH; CDR2 reads LQKENI. DNA of the CDR3: TGTGCCAGCTGCGCCATGAACACTGAAGCTTTCTTT. Encoded protein: CASCAMNTEAFF.

The chain employs TRBV7-9 and TRBJ2-1; no clear D gene. The germline CDR1 and CDR2 sequences are SEHNR and FQNEAQ (reference sequence). The CDR3 length is 14 residues. The V end lost 5 bases, the J end lost 7 bases, and 15 bases lay between the germline ends. The CDR3 loop is CASSHKTAANEQFF. The CDR3 DNA is TGTGCCAGCAGCCACAAGACCGCAGCTAATGAGCAGTTCTTC.

This rearrangement joins TRBV7-8 to TRBJ1-5; TRBD1 is a possible D gene (6 bases). Germline V gene lookup returns CDR1 SGHVS and CDR2 FQNEAQ. V was shortened by 3 bases and J by 3 bases, with 12 bases between the two germline ends. The CDR3 is made up of 15 amino acids. CDR3 DNA sequence: TGTGCCAGCAGCTTTGGACAGCAATACAATCAGCCCCAGCATTTT. As protein: CASSFGQQYNQPQHF.

This clone has just one count. The CDR3 sequence: CASSYSGPGELFF. The CDR3 nucleotides are TGTGCCAGCAGTTACTCCGGGCCCGGGGAGCTGTTTTTT. The chain links TRBV6-5 to TRBJ2-2; no clear D. CDR3 size: 13 residues. V lost 0 bases and J 6 bases, leaving 5 bases between the germline ends. Germline values: CDR1 MNHEY, CDR2 SVGAGI.

This chain links TRBV7-9 with TRBJ1-5; D is ambiguous. Germline loops: CDR1 SEHNR, CDR2 FQNEAQ (reference sequence). The CDR3 runs to 13 residues. V gave up 5 bases and J gave up 6 bases, with 11 bases separating them. For the CDR3, the DNA is TGTGCCAGCAGCCGTGAAGTCAGTCAGCCCCAGCATTTT. Protein sequence: CASSREVSQPQHF.

The chain is built from TRBV19 and TRBJ2-5; 9 bases are shared with TRBD2. There are 13 residues in the CDR3. Germline V gene data show CDR1 as LNHDA and CDR2 as SQIVND (reference sequence). The V segment lost 7 bases and the J segment 5 bases; nucleotides outside the gene matches: 5. In DNA, the CDR3 is TGTGCCAGTACTAGGCGGGAGGGGGAGACCCAGTACTTC. Its translation: CASTRREGETQYF.

The V gene is TRBV4-1, the J gene TRBJ2-7, with a possible D match to TRBD2 (5 bases). V gave up 2 bases and J gave up 3 bases, with 14 bases separating them. The CDR3 loop spans 15 amino acids. Germline V gene sequence: CDR1 MGHRA, CDR2 YSYEKL. The CDR3 DNA reads TGCGCCAGCAGCCAACGGTCGGAGGACCGCTACGAGCAGTACTTC. It codes for CASSQRSEDRYEQYF.

The V call is TRBV27, the J call TRBJ2-7; the D is unclear. Germline CDR1 and CDR2: MNHEY and SMNVEV (reference sequence). CDR3 length equals 15 residues. V was shortened by 6 bases and J by 6 bases, with 21 bases between the two germline ends. The CDR3 region is CASRATPPPVPEQYF. CDR3 coding DNA: TGTGCCAGCAGGGCCACCCCACCCCCCGTGCCCGAGCAGTACTTC.

This chain joins TRBV7-2 and TRBJ1-3; D unresolved. From germline, CDR1 is SGHTA and CDR2 FQGNSA. The CDR3 has 12 amino acids. Trimming cost V 2 bases and J 4 bases, with 3 bases left between them. The CDR3 here is CASSLPGNTIYF. CDR3 nucleotide sequence: TGTGCCAGCAGCTTACCCGGAAACACCATATATTTT.

This rearrangement joins TRBV4-1 to TRBJ1-3; 7 bases line up with TRBD1. CDR1 is MGHRA, CDR2 YSYEKL, per germline. V shed 3 bases, J shed 4 bases, and the junction held 3 bases outside the gene matches. CDR3 length: 14 amino acids. The CDR3 protein is CASSQPGQGNTIYF. For the CDR3, the DNA is TGCGCCAGCAGCCAGCCGGGACAGGGAAACACCATATATTTT.

A single count supports this clone. This chain joins TRBV7-6 and TRBJ2-2, with 8 positions matching TRBD2. The CDR3 runs to 16 residues. J lost 4 bases, V lost 5 bases, and 9 bases had no gene match. Germline CDR1 is SGHVS and CDR2 is FNYEAQ. Here the CDR3 DNA reads TGTGCCAGCAGCCCGGGGGGGGGCAGACTCACCGGGGAGCTGTTTTTT. Amino acid sequence: CASSPGGGRLTGELFF.

This chain links TRBV5-1 with TRBJ2-1; D may be TRBD1 (6 bases). With 0 bases removed from V and 4 bases from J, the gap between germline ends came to 8 bases. This CDR3 is built from 14 residues. Germline CDR1 SGHRS, CDR2 YFSETQ. CDR3 protein: CASSLGTEYNEQFF. The CDR3 DNA is TGCGCCAGCAGCTTGGGGACAGAGTACAATGAGCAGTTCTTC. The full variable domain, its missing parts supplied by reference TRBV5-1 and TRBJ2-1, is KAGVTQTPRYLIKTRGQQVTLSCSPISGHRSVSWYQQTPGQGLQFLFEYFSETQRNKGNFPGRFSGRQFSNSRSEMNVSTLELGDSALYLCASSLGTEYNEQFFGPGTRLTVL.

This clone was counted between two and nine times. V gene TRBV6-1 combines with J gene TRBJ1-2, with unresolved D. This CDR3 has 11 residues. The V end was cut by 4 bases, the J end by 8 bases, with 8 bases between. Germline V gene sequence: CDR1 MNHNS, CDR2 SASEGT. CDR3 region: CASSGRGGYTF. The CDR3 DNA follows: TGTGCCAGCAGTGGGCGAGGGGGCTACACCTTC.

V is TRBV7-2 and J is TRBJ1-1, with a possible D match to TRBD1 (5 bases). V was pared by 3 bases and J by 0 bases, with 11 bases between. The length of the CDR3 is 15 residues. Germline CDR1 is SGHTA and CDR2 is FQGNSA. CDR3 bases: TGTGCCAGCAGCTTGAGTGGGGGGATGAACACTGAAGCTTTCTTT. As protein: CASSLSGGMNTEAFF.

V is TRBV7-5 and J is TRBJ2-7. TRBV7-5 is a pseudogene locus. This CDR3 has 14 residues. CDR3 coding DNA: TGTGTCAGAAGCTTAGGTGGATTTTGTTACGAGCAGTACTTC. Translating gives CVRSLGGFCYEQYF.

The V gene is TRBV28, the J gene TRBJ2-7; D perhaps matches TRBD2 (7 bases). V was pared by 2 bases and J by 7 bases, with 18 bases between. Germline values: CDR1 MDHEN, CDR2 SYDVKM. The CDR3 length is 15 residues. The DNA of the CDR3 is TGTGCCAGCAGTTTAATCGGGGGGCTTGGGAAGGAGCAGTACTTC. Protein: CASSLIGGLGKEQYF.

This chain links TRBV25-1 with TRBJ1-4; perhaps TRBD1 as D (5 bases). Trimming took off 1 base at V and 0 bases at J, with 9 bases between the two ends. This CDR3 contains 16 residues. CDR1 and CDR2 from the germline V gene are MGHDK and SYGVNS. This CDR3 reads CASSEWTRATNEKLFF. CDR3 bases: TGTGCCAGCAGTGAATGGACCAGGGCAACTAATGAAAAACTGTTTTTT.

V usage is TRBV6-5 and J usage is TRBJ1-2; D might be TRBD1 (6 bases). The V gene lost 6 bases and the J gene lost 0 bases, with 14 bases spanning the gap. The CDR3 contains 15 residues. Germline V gene data show CDR1 as MNHEY and CDR2 as SVGAGI. The CDR3 DNA reads TGTGCCAGCAGCCCCCCGGGGGGGCCTAACTATGGCTACACCTTC. Its protein is CASSPPGGPNYGYTF.

The genes are TRBV28 and TRBJ1-2; tentatively, D is TRBD1 (5 bases). V was clipped by 6 bases and J by 5 bases, with 19 bases between them. The CDR3 runs to 15 residues. CDR1 and CDR2 from the germline V gene are MDHEN and SYDVKM. CDR3 sequence: CASRGTVGGQYGYTF. CDR3 in DNA: TGTGCCAGCAGGGGGACGGTGGGTGGCCAGTATGGCTACACCTTC.

The chain is built from TRBV6-1 and TRBJ2-2; D may be TRBD1 (5 bases). The CDR3 contains 15 residues. Germline V gives CDR1 MNHNS, CDR2 SASEGT. V was clipped by 7 bases and J by 0 bases, with 12 bases between them. CDR3 sequence reads: CASTLGAANTGELFF. DNA for the CDR3: TGTGCCAGCACCCTTGGGGCAGCGAACACCGGGGAGCTGTTTTTT.

V gene TRBV6-5 combines with J gene TRBJ2-7; D is possibly TRBD2 (6 bases). Germline CDR1 and CDR2: MNHEY and SVGAGI. V was cut by 0 bases and J by 5 bases, with 14 bases left in between. There are 15 residues in the CDR3. This chain's CDR3 is CASSYSPARGDEQYF. The CDR3 DNA sequence: TGTGCCAGCAGTTACTCGCCGGCGCGGGGAGACGAGCAGTACTTC.

V gene TRBV29-1 combines with J gene TRBJ2-7; TRBD1 matches 7 bases. This CDR3 has 14 residues. V gave up 3 bases and J gave up 7 bases; unmatched junction bases: 12. Germline assignment: CDR1 SQVTM and CDR2 ANQGSEA. The CDR3 bases are TGCAGCGTTGAGCTCAGGGGGAAGCGAAGGGAGCAGTACTTC. Its translation is CSVELRGKRREQYF.